A selection of T cell receptor beta chains follows, all from one sample in a study of shared clonotypes between healthy human individuals. Clones were sequenced by immunoSEQ multiplex PCR, and TCRdb holds only the in-frame ones, with some missing. The sample holds 2 million to 2.5 million clones, about 93% seen once. Sequenced sample: naive CD8+ T cells from PBMCs. These receptors were collected from a young man in good health. Some clones in this sample may be carry-over from other donors' samples. CDR3s include the opening cysteine and the closing phenylalanine or tryptophan.

J gene,CDR3 length,V gene,CDR3 protein
TRBJ2-5,12,TRBV5-6,CASSYAGYAQYF
TRBJ2-7,15,TRBV4-1,CASSQGLAGAYEQYF
TRBJ1-5,15,TRBV5-5,CASSLGQGRGQPQHF
TRBJ1-5,15,TRBV10-3,CAISEGQGHNQPQHF
TRBJ2-1,19,TRBV7-9,CASSLGARAGLGHYNEQFF
TRBJ2-1,15,TRBV7-8,CASSAAGTSVNEQFF
TRBJ2-7,16,TRBV4-2,CASSQETGREGYEQYF
TRBJ2-2,15,TRBV5-4,CASSLGAGDTGELFF
TRBJ1-2,14,TRBV6-1,CASGDRGGSYGYTF
TRBJ2-1,16,TRBV19,CASSIDRGFSYNEQFF
TRBJ2-5,16,TRBV5-1,CASLPWGTASQETQYF
TRBJ2-1,15,TRBV6-4,CASRIAGTLYNEQFF
TRBJ2-7,12,TRBV7-2,CASSFISYEQYF
TRBJ1-2,15,TRBV5-1,CASSPRVGGNYGYTF
TRBJ2-7,14,TRBV5-1,CASSSRTGFYEQYF
TRBJ1-2,15,TRBV27,CASSTRGGGNYGYTF
TRBJ2-1,16,TRBV7-9,CASSLEIGLSYNEQFF
TRBJ2-4,16,TRBV7-9,CASSPRTSGSWNIQYF
TRBJ2-2,17,TRBV28,CASSPRRTGGRIGELFF
TRBJ2-3,13,TRBV27,CASSLMWANTQYF
TRBJ2-2,16,TRBV7-9,CASRGLAGVSTGELFF
TRBJ2-3,13,TRBV27,CASSSGATDTQYF
TRBJ1-2,14,TRBV7-8,CASSHDKTNYGYTF
TRBJ2-7,16,TRBV9,CASSVVWGQSSYEQYF
TRBJ2-1,13,TRBV9,CASSRLASNEQFF
TRBJ2-5,14,TRBV13,CASSYRGSGETQYF
TRBJ1-3,15,TRBV6-1,CASSVGRYSGNTIYF
TRBJ2-7,16,TRBV9,CASSPYGGGRGYEQYF
TRBJ1-1,15,TRBV5-4,CASSPPRGGRTEAFF
TRBJ2-7,14,TRBV28,CASRAETGIYEQYF
TRBJ2-7,15,TRBV29-1,CSAGPGLAETNEQYF
TRBJ2-5,16,TRBV28,CASSLGGARGQETQYF
TRBJ2-1,17,TRBV7-8,CASSPGLAGGTYNEQFF
TRBJ2-1,19,TRBV28,CASRLGLAGGPRSYNEQFF